This is a list of T cell receptor beta chains from one sample in a study of PD-1 blockade in classical Hodgkin lymphoma. Here immunoSEQ multiplex PCR was the method, and the copy in TCRdb shows in-frame clones only, minus some. Among around 29,000 clones listed, roughly 90% were seen once. Sample: CD4+ T cells from blood. These receptors were collected from a human donor with classical Hodgkin lymphoma. Each CDR3 is given with its conserved first and last residue. Fields, in order: V gene, CDR3 length, J gene, clone size, D gene, CDR3 protein, CDR3 DNA. The D gene is left open where the match is weak. Clone size is not always given. Where it is, it says once, few, many or a class for expanded clones.

TRBV2,15,TRBJ1-5,few,TRBD1,CASRGDRAGRQPQHF,TGTGCCAGCAGGGGGGACAGGGCGGGACGTCAGCCCCAGCATTTT
TRBV28,17,TRBJ2-1,NA,TRBD1,CASSTGTGMGSYNEQFF,TGTGCCAGCTCGACCGGGACAGGGATGGGCTCCTACAATGAGCAGTTCTTC
TRBV11-3,14,TRBJ2-7,NA,NA,CASSLTDGSYEQYF,TGTGCCAGCAGCTTAACGGATGGCTCCTACGAGCAGTACTTC
TRBV19,14,TRBJ1-2,NA,NA,CASRTPGVRGGYTF,TGTGCCAGCCGCACGCCAGGGGTTCGAGGGGGCTACACCTTC
TRBV7-2,15,TRBJ2-5,NA,NA,CASSLSPGGRWGQYF,TGTGCCAGCAGCTTATCGCCGGGCGGAAGGTGGGGCCAGTACTTC
TRBV5-4,14,TRBJ1-5,NA,NA,CASSLEGMNQPQHF,TGTGCCAGCAGCTTGGAGGGAATGAATCAGCCCCAGCATTTT
TRBV6-6,13,TRBJ2-7,NA,TRBD1,CASRGTGDYEQYF,TGTGCCAGCAGGGGGACAGGGGACTACGAGCAGTACTTC
TRBV5-6,13,TRBJ2-5,NA,NA,CASSLDRQETQYF,TGTGCCAGCAGCTTGGACAGACAAGAGACCCAGTACTTC
TRBV18,12,TRBJ1-1,NA,TRBD1,CASSPPGQGAFF,TGTGCCAGCTCACCACCGGGACAGGGAGCTTTCTTT
TRBV19,14,TRBJ1-5,NA,TRBD1,CASKGTGGEQPQHF,TGTGCCAGTAAGGGCACAGGGGGAGAGCAGCCCCAGCATTTT
TRBV6-5,15,TRBJ2-1,NA,NA,CASRTTASNSNEQFF,TGTGCCAGCAGGACCACTGCGAGTAACTCCAATGAGCAGTTCTTC
TRBV11-2,14,TRBJ2-1,NA,NA,CASSLAGVLNEQFF,TGTGCCAGCAGCTTAGCCGGGGTCCTTAATGAGCAGTTCTTC
TRBV7-9,19,TRBJ2-3,NA,TRBD2,CASSLYLVPSGRPTDTQYF,TGTGCCAGCAGCTTATACTTGGTTCCTAGCGGGAGGCCCACAGATACGCAGTATTTT
TRBV21-1,17,TRBJ2-7,NA,NA,CASSKRASGRGCYEQYF,TGTGCCAGCAGCAAACGGGCTAGCGGGCGGGGGTGCTACGAGCAGTACTTC
TRBV19,18,TRBJ1-1,NA,TRBD1,CASSIGVPGTAGNTEAFF,TGTGCCAGTAGTATAGGGGTACCTGGGACAGCGGGCAACACTGAAGCTTTCTTT
TRBV28,12,TRBJ2-7,NA,NA,CASSFAAYEQYF,TGTGCCAGCAGTTTTGCAGCCTACGAGCAGTACTTC
TRBV6-7,14,TRBJ2-7,NA,NA,CASSPYDGAYEQYF,TGTGCCAGCAGCCCGTATGACGGGGCCTACGAGCAGTACTTC
TRBV28,15,TRBJ2-5,NA,NA,CASSSPQRVQETQYF,TGTGCCAGCAGTTCCCCCCAGCGGGTCCAAGAGACCCAGTACTTC
TRBV10-3,13,TRBJ2-7,NA,NA,CAISGSGTYEQYF,TGTGCCATCAGTGGTAGCGGTACCTACGAGCAGTACTTC
TRBV27,14,TRBJ1-5,NA,NA,CASKRTGPNQPQHF,TGTGCCAGCAAAAGGACCGGACCCAATCAGCCCCAGCATTTT
TRBV10-3,13,TRBJ2-5,NA,NA,CATNSREQETQYF,TGTGCCACCAACTCACGGGAGCAGGAGACCCAGTACTTC
TRBV4-1,16,TRBJ1-1,NA,NA,CASSHPLERAGRRAFF,TGCGCCAGCAGCCATCCCCTAGAAAGGGCAGGCCGACGCGCTTTCTTT
TRBV7-2,13,TRBJ2-7,NA,NA,CASSLPGESEQYF,TGTGCCAGCAGCTTACCGGGGGAAAGTGAGCAGTACTTC
TRBV15,15,TRBJ2-5,NA,NA,CATSRDRTEWETQYF,TGTGCCACCAGCAGAGATAGGACAGAATGGGAGACCCAGTACTTC
TRBV28,16,TRBJ2-7,NA,TRBD2,CASSSPLAGATYEQYF,TGTGCCAGCAGTTCGCCCCTAGCGGGAGCAACCTACGAGCAGTACTTC
TRBV6-6,13,TRBJ2-5,once,NA,CASSPRSGETQYF,TGTGCCAGCAGTCCCCGTTCGGGAGAGACCCAGTACTTC
TRBV9,12,TRBJ1-2,NA,NA,CASSVTDYGYTF,TGTGCCAGCAGCGTAACAGATTATGGCTACACCTTC
TRBV6-1,14,TRBJ1-2,NA,NA,CASSEAGRGYGYTF,TGTGCCAGCAGTGAAGCAGGGAGGGGGTATGGCTACACCTTC
TRBV27,13,TRBJ2-3,NA,NA,CASSFGPADTQYF,TGTGCCAGCAGCTTCGGCCCAGCAGATACGCAGTATTTT
TRBV18,15,TRBJ1-2,NA,TRBD1,CASSPPGQGAEGYTF,TGTGCCAGCTCACCACCGGGACAGGGGGCGGAGGGCTACACCTTC
TRBV5-1,13,TRBJ2-1,NA,NA,CASSLAPGNEQFF,TGCGCCAGCAGCTTGGCCCCAGGTAATGAGCAGTTCTTC
TRBV9,14,TRBJ1-1,NA,NA,CASSVGGMNTEAFF,TGTGCCAGCAGCGTAGGGGGTATGAACACTGAAGCTTTCTTT
TRBV7-8,15,TRBJ2-3,NA,TRBD2,CASSFTGGSTDTQYF,TGTGCCAGCAGCTTCACGGGAGGGAGCACAGATACGCAGTATTTT
TRBV4-1,22,TRBJ2-3,NA,TRBD2,CASSGSRFTSGIPPPGTDTQYF,TGCGCCAGCAGCGGGTCCCGCTTCACTAGCGGGATACCCCCTCCTGGCACAGATACGCAGTATTTT
TRBV7-9,16,TRBJ2-2,NA,TRBD2,CASSLDSGGLTGELFF,TGTGCCAGCAGCTTAGATTCGGGAGGTCTTACCGGGGAGCTGTTTTTT
TRBV19,13,TRBJ2-3,NA,NA,CASSVTGTDTQYF,TGTGCCAGTAGTGTGACAGGAACAGATACGCAGTATTTT
TRBV2,14,TRBJ1-5,NA,TRBD1,CASSATGEIQPQHF,TGTGCCAGCAGTGCCACAGGGGAGATACAGCCCCAGCATTTT
TRBV10-3,13,TRBJ1-2,NA,TRBD1,CAISGDRGYGYTF,TGTGCCATCAGTGGTGACAGGGGCTATGGCTACACCTTC
TRBV7-2,15,TRBJ2-1,few,TRBD2,CASSPEGLAGREQFF,TGTGCCAGCAGCCCCGAGGGACTAGCGGGACGTGAGCAGTTCTTC
TRBV9,12,TRBJ2-7,NA,NA,CASGTPLGEQYF,TGTGCCAGTGGGACTCCCCTCGGCGAGCAGTACTTC
TRBV6-6,12,TRBJ2-7,NA,TRBD1,CASSYGTGRQYF,TGTGCCAGCAGTTATGGGACAGGGAGGCAGTACTTC
TRBV5-1,16,TRBJ2-3,NA,TRBD2,CASSPRTSGTTDTQYF,TGCGCCAGCAGCCCTAGGACTAGCGGTACCACAGATACGCAGTATTTT
TRBV2,15,TRBJ1-2,NA,NA,CASSEAPGVGYGYTF,TGTGCCAGCAGTGAAGCGCCGGGGGTCGGCTATGGCTACACCTTC
TRBV27,17,TRBJ2-6,NA,NA,CASSFVGQYSGANVLTF,TGTGCCAGCAGTTTCGTTGGACAATATTCTGGGGCCAACGTCCTGACTTTC
TRBV12-5,12,TRBJ2-1,NA,NA,CASGLGLNEQFF,TGTGCTAGTGGTTTGGGACTCAATGAGCAGTTCTTC
TRBV19,15,TRBJ2-3,once,TRBD1,CASRAGTGSTDTQYF,TGTGCCAGTAGAGCCGGGACAGGGTCCACAGATACGCAGTATTTT
TRBV5-1,15,TRBJ1-2,NA,NA,CASSLDPGHNYGYTF,TGCGCCAGCAGCTTGGATCCAGGGCATAACTATGGCTACACCTTC
TRBV9,15,TRBJ1-1,once,NA,CASSANDRLNTEAFF,TGTGCCAGCAGCGCAAACGACAGACTGAACACTGAAGCTTTCTTT
TRBV5-4,12,TRBJ1-1,few,NA,CASSFSNTEAFF,TGTGCCAGCAGCTTCTCGAACACTGAAGCTTTCTTT
TRBV29-1,11,TRBJ2-3,NA,NA,CSAGFTDTQYF,TGCAGCGCAGGATTCACAGATACGCAGTATTTT
TRBV28,15,TRBJ2-7,NA,TRBD2,CASSIPSGRANEQYF,TGTGCCAGCAGTATACCAAGCGGGAGGGCCAACGAGCAGTACTTC